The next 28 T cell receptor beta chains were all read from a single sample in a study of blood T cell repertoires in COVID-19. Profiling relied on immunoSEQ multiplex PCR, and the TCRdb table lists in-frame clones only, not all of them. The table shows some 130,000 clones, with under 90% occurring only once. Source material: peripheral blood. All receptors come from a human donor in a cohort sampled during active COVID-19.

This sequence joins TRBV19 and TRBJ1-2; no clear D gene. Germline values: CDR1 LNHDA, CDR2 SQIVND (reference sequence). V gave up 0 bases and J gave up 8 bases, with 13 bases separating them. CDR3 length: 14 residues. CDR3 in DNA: TGTGCCAGTAGTATAGACCCTTCGGGGTTGGGCTACACCTTC. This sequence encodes CASSIDPSGLGYTF.

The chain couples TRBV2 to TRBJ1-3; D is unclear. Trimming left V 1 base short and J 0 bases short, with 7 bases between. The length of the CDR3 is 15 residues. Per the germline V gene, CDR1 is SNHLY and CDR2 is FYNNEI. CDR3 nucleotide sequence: TGTGCCAGCAGTGAAGATCGGAGCTCTGGAAACACCATATATTTT. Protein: CASSEDRSSGNTIYF.

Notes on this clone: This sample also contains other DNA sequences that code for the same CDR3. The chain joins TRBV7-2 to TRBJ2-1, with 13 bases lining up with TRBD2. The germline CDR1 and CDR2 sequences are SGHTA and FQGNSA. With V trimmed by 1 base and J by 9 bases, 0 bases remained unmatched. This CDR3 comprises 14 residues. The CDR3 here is CASSLGTSGGEQFF. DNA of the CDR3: TGTGCCAGCAGCTTAGGGACTAGCGGGGGTGAGCAGTTCTTC.

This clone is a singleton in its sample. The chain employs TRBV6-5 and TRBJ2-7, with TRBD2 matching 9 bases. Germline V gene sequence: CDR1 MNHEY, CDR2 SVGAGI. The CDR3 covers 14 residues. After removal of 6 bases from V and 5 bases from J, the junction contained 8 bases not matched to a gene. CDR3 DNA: TGTGCCAGCAGGCGGGGGACTAGCCGCGACGAGCAGTACTTC. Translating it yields CASRRGTSRDEQYF.

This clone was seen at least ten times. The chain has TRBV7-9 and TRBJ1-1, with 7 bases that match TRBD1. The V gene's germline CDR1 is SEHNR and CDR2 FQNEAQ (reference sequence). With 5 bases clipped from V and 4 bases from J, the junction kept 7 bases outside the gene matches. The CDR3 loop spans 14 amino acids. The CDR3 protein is CASSRATGSTEAFF. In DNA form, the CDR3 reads TGTGCCAGCAGCCGGGCGACAGGGAGCACTGAAGCTTTCTTT.

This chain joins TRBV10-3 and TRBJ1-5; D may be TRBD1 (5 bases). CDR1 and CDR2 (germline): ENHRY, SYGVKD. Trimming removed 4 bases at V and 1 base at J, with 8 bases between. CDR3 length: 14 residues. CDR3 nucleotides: TGTGCCATCAGTGTAGGGGCGAGCAATCAGCCCCAGCATTTT. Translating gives CAISVGASNQPQHF.

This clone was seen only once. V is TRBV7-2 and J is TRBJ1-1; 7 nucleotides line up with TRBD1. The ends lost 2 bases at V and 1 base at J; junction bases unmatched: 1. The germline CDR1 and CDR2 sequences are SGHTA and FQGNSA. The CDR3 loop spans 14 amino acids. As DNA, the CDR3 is TGTGCCAGCAGCTTAAACAGGGGGAACACTGAAGCTTTCTTT. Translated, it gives CASSLNRGNTEAFF. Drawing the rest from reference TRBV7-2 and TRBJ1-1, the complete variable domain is GAGVSQSPSNKVTEKGKDVELRCDPISGHTALYWYRQSLGQGLEFLIYFQGNSAPDKSGLPSDRFSAERTGGSVSTLTIQRTQQEDSAVYLCASSLNRGNTEAFFGQGTRLTVV.

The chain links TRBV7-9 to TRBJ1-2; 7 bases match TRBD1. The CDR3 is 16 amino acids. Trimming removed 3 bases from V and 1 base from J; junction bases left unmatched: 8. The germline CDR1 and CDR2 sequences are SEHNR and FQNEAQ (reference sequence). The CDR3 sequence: CASSFPSGQINYGYTF. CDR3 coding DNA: TGTGCCAGCAGCTTTCCATCGGGACAGATTAACTATGGCTACACCTTC.

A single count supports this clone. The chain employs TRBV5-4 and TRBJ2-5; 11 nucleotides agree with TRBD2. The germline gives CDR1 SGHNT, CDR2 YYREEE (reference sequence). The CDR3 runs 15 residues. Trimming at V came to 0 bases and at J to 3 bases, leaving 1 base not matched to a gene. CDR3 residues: CASSLDSGGEETQYF. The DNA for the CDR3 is TGTGCCAGCAGCTTGGATAGCGGGGGGGAAGAGACCCAGTACTTC.

The CDR3 reads CSVKQGTQETQYF. DNA of the CDR3: TGCAGCGTTAAACAGGGAACCCAAGAGACCCAGTACTTC. The chain has TRBV29-1 and TRBJ2-5, with D perhaps TRBD1 (6 bases). CDR1 SQVTM and CDR2 ANQGSEA come from the germline V gene. Trimming removed 5 bases from V and 1 base from J, with 11 bases in between. This CDR3 spans 13 amino acids.

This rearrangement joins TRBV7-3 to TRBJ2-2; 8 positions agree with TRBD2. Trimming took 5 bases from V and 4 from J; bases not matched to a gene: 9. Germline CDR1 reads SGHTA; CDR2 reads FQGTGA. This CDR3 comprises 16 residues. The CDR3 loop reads CASSMSSGGTTGELFF. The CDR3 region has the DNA TGTGCCAGCAGCATGTCGAGCGGGGGCACCACCGGGGAGCTGTTTTTT.

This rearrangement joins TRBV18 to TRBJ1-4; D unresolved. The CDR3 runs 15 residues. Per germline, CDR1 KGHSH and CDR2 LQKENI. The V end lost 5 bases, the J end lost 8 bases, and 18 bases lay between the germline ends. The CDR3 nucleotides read TGTGCCAGCTCAGTACGGGCCGAGGGATGGGAAAAACTGTTTTTT. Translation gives CASSVRAEGWEKLFF.

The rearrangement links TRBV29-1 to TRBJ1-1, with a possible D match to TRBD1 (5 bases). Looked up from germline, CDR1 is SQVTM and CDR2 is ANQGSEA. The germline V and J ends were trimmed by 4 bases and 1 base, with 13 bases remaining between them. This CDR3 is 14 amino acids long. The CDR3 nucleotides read TGCAGCGTTGTGGGGGAGGGGAGGAACACTGAAGCTTTCTTT. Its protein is CSVVGEGRNTEAFF.

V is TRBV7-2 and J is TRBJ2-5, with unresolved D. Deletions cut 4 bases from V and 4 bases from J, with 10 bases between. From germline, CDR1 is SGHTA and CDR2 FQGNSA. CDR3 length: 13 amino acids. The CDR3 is CASSSTGAETQYF. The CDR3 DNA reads TGTGCCAGCAGCTCAACCGGAGCAGAGACCCAGTACTTC.

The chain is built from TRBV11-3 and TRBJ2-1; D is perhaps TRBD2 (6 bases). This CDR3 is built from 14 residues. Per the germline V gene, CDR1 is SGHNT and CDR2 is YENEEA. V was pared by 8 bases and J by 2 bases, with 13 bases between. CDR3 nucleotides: TGTGCCAGCTCCGAGCGGGCTACCTACAATGAGCAGTTCTTC. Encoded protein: CASSERATYNEQFF. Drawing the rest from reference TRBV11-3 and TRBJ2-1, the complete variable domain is EAGVVQSPRYKIIEKKQPVAFWCNPISGHNTLYWYLQNLGQGPELLIRYENEEAVDDSQLPKDRFSAERLKGVDSTLKIQPAELGDSAVYLCASSERATYNEQFFGPGTRLTVL.

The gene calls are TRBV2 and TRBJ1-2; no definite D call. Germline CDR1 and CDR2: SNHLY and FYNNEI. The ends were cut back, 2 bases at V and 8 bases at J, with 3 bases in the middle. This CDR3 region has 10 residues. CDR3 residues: CASSERGYTF. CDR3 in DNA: TGTGCCAGCAGTGAACGGGGCTACACCTTC.

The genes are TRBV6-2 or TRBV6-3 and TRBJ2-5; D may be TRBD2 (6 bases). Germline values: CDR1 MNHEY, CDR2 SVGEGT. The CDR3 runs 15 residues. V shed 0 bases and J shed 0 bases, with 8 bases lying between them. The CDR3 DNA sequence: TGTGCCAGCAGTTACTCGACGGGGGACCAAGAGACCCAGTACTTC. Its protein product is CASSYSTGDQETQYF.

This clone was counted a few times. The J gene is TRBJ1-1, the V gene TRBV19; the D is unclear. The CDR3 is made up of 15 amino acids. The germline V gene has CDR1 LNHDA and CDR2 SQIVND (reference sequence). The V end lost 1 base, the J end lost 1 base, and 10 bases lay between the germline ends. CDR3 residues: CASSIGGIGNTEAFF. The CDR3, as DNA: TGTGCCAGTAGTATAGGCGGGATAGGGAACACTGAAGCTTTCTTT.

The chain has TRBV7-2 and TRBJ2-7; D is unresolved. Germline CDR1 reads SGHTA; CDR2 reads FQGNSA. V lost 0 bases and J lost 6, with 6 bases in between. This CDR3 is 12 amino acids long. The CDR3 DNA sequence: TGTGCCAGCAGCTTAGCTTACGGCGAGCAGTACTTC. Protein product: CASSLAYGEQYF.

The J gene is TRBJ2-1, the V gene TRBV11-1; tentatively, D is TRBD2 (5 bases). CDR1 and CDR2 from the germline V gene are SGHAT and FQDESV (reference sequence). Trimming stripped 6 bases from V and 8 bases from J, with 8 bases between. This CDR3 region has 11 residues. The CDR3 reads CASRRSDEQFF. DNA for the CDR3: TGTGCCAGCAGGCGTAGCGATGAGCAGTTCTTC.

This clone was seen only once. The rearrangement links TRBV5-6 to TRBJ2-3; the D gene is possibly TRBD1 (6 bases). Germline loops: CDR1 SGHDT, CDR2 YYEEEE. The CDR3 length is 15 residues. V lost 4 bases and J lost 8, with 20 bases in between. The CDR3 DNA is TGTGCCAGCAGCCAGGGGTCGGGAAAAGGGGGTACGCAGTATTTT. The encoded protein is CASSQGSGKGGTQYF.

Written as DNA, the CDR3 is TGTGCCAGCAGTTCAGCCAGGGACAGAAGGGAAAAACTGTTTTTT. It translates to CASSSARDRREKLFF. This sequence joins TRBV2 and TRBJ1-4, with TRBD1 matching over 7 bases. Germline-derived CDR1 and CDR2 are SNHLY and FYNNEI. The junction had 11 bases not matched to a gene; V was cut back by 5 bases and J by 8 bases. The CDR3 sequence is 15 residues long. The whole variable domain, remainder taken from reference TRBV2 and TRBJ1-4, is EPEVTQTPSHQVTQMGQEVILRCVPISNHLYFYWYRQILGQKVEFLVSFYNNEISEKSEIFDDQFSVERPDGSNFTLKIRSTKLEDSAMYFCASSSARDRREKLFFGSGTQLSVL.

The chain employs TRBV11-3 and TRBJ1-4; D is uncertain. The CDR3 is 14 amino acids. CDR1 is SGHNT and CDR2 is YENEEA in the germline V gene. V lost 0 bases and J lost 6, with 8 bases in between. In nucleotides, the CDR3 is TGTGCCAGCAGCTTAGATGGGCAAGATGAAAAACTGTTTTTT. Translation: CASSLDGQDEKLFF.

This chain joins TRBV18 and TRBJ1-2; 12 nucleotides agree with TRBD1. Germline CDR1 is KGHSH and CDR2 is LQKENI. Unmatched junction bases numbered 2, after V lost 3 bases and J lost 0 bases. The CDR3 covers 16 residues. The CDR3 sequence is CASSPGQGAPNYGYTF. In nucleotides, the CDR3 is TGTGCCAGCTCACCGGGACAGGGGGCTCCTAACTATGGCTACACCTTC.

The CDR3 is CASSFFPGEQFF. The CDR3 DNA is TGTGCCAGCAGCTTTTTTCCGGGTGAGCAGTTCTTC. J is TRBJ2-1 and V is TRBV7-9, with D hard to call. This CDR3 has 12 residues. Trimming left V 3 bases short and J 9 bases short, with 9 bases between. Germline-derived CDR1 and CDR2 are SEHNR and FQNEAQ (reference sequence).

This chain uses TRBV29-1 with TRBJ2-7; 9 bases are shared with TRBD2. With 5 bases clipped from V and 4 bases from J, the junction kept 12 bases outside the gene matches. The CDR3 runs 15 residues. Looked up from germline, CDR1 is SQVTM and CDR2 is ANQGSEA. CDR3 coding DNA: TGCAGCGTTTGGGTGGGGAGCGGGGGGTTGTACGAGCAGTACGTC. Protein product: CSVWVGSGGLYEQYV.

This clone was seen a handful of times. CDR3 nucleotide sequence: TGTGCCAGCAGGGTCGGGACAGGGGTCTCACCCCTCCACTTT. This sequence encodes CASRVGTGVSPLHF. This chain links TRBV27 with TRBJ1-6; 10 bases are shared with TRBD1. The germline CDR1 and CDR2 sequences are MNHEY and SMNVEV (reference sequence). After removal of 6 bases from V and 10 bases from J, the junction contained 6 bases not matched to a gene. The CDR3 consists of 14 residues.

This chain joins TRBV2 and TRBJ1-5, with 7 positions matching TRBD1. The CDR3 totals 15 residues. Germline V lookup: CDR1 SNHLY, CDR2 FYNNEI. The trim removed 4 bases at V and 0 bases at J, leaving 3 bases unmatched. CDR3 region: CASSGDRASNQPQHF. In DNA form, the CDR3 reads TGTGCCAGCAGTGGAGACAGGGCTAGCAATCAGCCCCAGCATTTT. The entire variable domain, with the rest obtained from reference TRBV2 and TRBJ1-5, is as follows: EPEVTQTPSHQVTQMGQEVILRCVPISNHLYFYWYRQILGQKVEFLVSFYNNEISEKSEIFDDQFSVERPDGSNFTLKIRSTKLEDSAMYFCASSGDRASNQPQHFGDGTRLSIL.